This T cell receptor beta chain was sequenced for a study of blood T cell repertoires in COVID-19. Study details: Specimens from acute and convalescent COVID-19 originated in the United States, Italy and Spain. T cells, B-cell-depleted T cells, or PBMCs provided the cDNA or gDNA that served as material.

Between the trimmed V and J ends, which lost 2 bases and 6 bases, there was a span of 16 bases. The germline gives CDR1 KGHSH, CDR2 LQKENI. The CDR3 has 15 amino acids. Original processing notes: Counts of nucleated cells, estimated from reference gene primer amplification, were obtained. Some clones are missing from TCRdb's copy, which holds only in-frame ones; the method was immunoSEQ multiplex PCR. Clone size and the V and J calls come from that table; the DNA yielded D and trimming. The table lists some 280,000 clones, about 82% of them singletons. The sample was peripheral blood. This clonotype originated in a woman aged 45 to 65 with active or convalescent COVID-19. The chain combines TRBV18 with TRBJ1-2; possible D gene TRBD1, 6 bases. CDR3 in DNA: TGTGCCAGCTCACCATTAGATAGGGGGTCGGATGGCTACACCTTC. Translating gives CASSPLDRGSDGYTF.